This T cell receptor (beta chain) emerged from a study of CD8 T cells in Susac syndrome (dated by TCRdb to the late 2010s). Regarding the study in general: Whether CD8+ T cell activation and differentiation in Susac syndrome was antigen driven was tested using repertoire sequencing. CD8+ T cell repertoire clonality was compared between 12 healthy donors, approximately 14 Susac syndrome patients and roughly 15 multiple sclerosis patients.

RNA was extracted with the RNeasy kit and 0.5 to 1 ug was reverse transcribed using random hexamers. TCR beta CDR3 regions were amplified with the immunoSEQ multiplex PCR assay covering 54 Vbeta and 13 Jbeta segments. PCR amplification bias was corrected by using a synthetic template baseline for primer optimization and computational correction. From the authors' description of their analysis: Reads were annotated to V, D and J genes according to IMGT and were analyzed with immunoSEQ Analyzer, with only productive sequences retained. To calculate clonality, Shannon entropy was normalized by log2 of the number of productive unique sequences and then subtracted from one. For each patient and control, public and private clones were evaluated within the 100 most prevalent clones. Clones were defined as Susac-specific if absent from the healthy and MS cohorts, from under 1,200 published viral clones and from other ImmuneACCESS disease sequences. TCRdb applied fastp at Q25 and MiXCR to the public reads, then kept only in-frame beta chains. Identical CDR3 protein sequences are pooled into one entry, listed with their most common genes and DNA. Clone size and V and J calls follow TCRdb, not the original study. This sample gives fewer than 350,000 distinct CDR3 sequences in total; roughly 85% of them show up just once. Around 0.2% of the sample goes to the ten largest clones.

The V end loses 6 bases and the J end loses 6 bases, and a stretch of 13 bases separates them. From the cysteine through the phenylalanine, the CDR3 covers 13 amino acids. This entry keeps only the CDR3 DNA: 39 bases, framed from base 1. From a lookup of the germline V gene, CDR1 and CDR2 are MNHNS and SASEGT. Results and caveats for the whole study, not just this receptor: The number of individuals in the TCR sequencing and HLA analysis was recognized as being relatively small.

Peripheral blood CD8+ and CD4+ T cells from healthy donors, Susac syndrome patients and multiple sclerosis patients were profiled by high-throughput TCR beta sequencing. Multiple sclerosis controls were treatment-naive patients with stable or active relapsing-remitting disease fulfilling revised McDonald criteria. CD8+ TEMRA cells were enriched by FACS, while bulk CD8+ and CD4+ T cells were purified by magnetic negative isolation. Blood was collected in EDTA tubes and processed within 24 hours, with PBMCs isolated through density gradient centrifugation. PBMCs intended for TCR sequencing were cryopreserved in liquid nitrogen and thawed later in a water bath at 37 degrees C. The sorted or isolated CD4+, CD8+ and CD8+ TEMRA cells had a purity of 90% or higher. This clonotype was counted between two and nine times. The antigen it binds to is not known. Base quality data are lacking; no much larger clone is found one base away.

Sequencing input: CD8+ T cells from PBMCs. The clonotype originates from a human donor with multiple sclerosis. The rearrangement joined TRBV6-1 to TRBJ2-3; the D gene identity is not certain. The CDR3 reads as follows: CASSLLAVDTQYF. The sequenced DNA is TGTGCCAGCAGCCTCCTCGCGGTGGATACGCAGTATTTT.